One and the same sample provided the 9 T cell receptor beta chains below, sequenced in a study of OX40 agonist ivuxolimab in advanced cancers. TCRdb's copy holds only in-frame clones and misses some; the assay was immunoSEQ multiplex PCR. The repertoire holds tens of thousands of clones, with roughly 87% as singletons. The sequences come from CD4+ or CD8+ T cells sorted from blood, collected in a trial of the OX40 agonist ivuxolimab. These receptors all stem from an adult with an advanced solid tumor such as melanoma, head and neck, liver or kidney cancer.

This clone was seen only once. The chain links TRBV29-1 to TRBJ2-1; D is undetermined. CDR1 and CDR2 (germline): SQVTM, ANQGSEA. The CDR3 loop spans 16 amino acids. Between the trimmed V and J ends, which lost 3 bases and 4 bases, there was a span of 19 bases. The CDR3 nucleotides are TGCAGCGTTGACTCCCGGCAGGTTGGGTCATACAATGAGCAGTTCTTC. Encoded protein: CSVDSRQVGSYNEQFF.

The chain carries TRBV5-5 and TRBJ1-2; the D gene is possibly TRBD1 (5 bases). Germline CDR1 is SGHKS and CDR2 is YYEKEE (reference sequence). CDR3 size: 15 residues. V was cut by 7 bases and J by 4 bases, with 20 bases left in between. This chain's CDR3 is CASPYRGGSGYGYTF. The CDR3 DNA is TGTGCCAGCCCCTATCGGGGGGGGTCTGGCTATGGCTACACCTTC.

The chain is built from TRBV6-1 and TRBJ1-1; a possible D gene is TRBD1 (5 bases). The CDR3 is 14 amino acids. The germline CDR1 and CDR2 sequences are MNHNS and SASEGT. Trimming removed 3 bases from V and 6 bases from J, with 14 bases in between. CDR3 sequence: CASSDMQGGSEAFF. The CDR3 nucleotides read TGTGCCAGCAGTGATATGCAGGGAGGTTCTGAAGCTTTCTTT.

The CDR3 DNA reads as TGTGCTAGTGGTTTGGGGACGGAAAGCTACGAGCAGTACTTC. As protein: CASGLGTESYEQYF. This chain links TRBV12-5 with TRBJ2-7, with D uncertain. Deletions cut 1 base from V and 3 bases from J, with 10 bases between. The CDR3 runs 14 residues. Germline lookup yields CDR1 LGHNT and CDR2 FRNRAP.

In this sample, this clone turned up once. The chain uses TRBV11-2 and TRBJ2-2, with TRBD1 as a possible D gene (5 bases). Germline V lookup: CDR1 SGHAT, CDR2 FQNNGV. V shed 7 bases and J shed 6 bases, with 9 bases lying between them. This CDR3 region has 12 residues. The DNA of the CDR3 is TGTGCCAGCACAGAGACAGCCGGGGAGCTGTTTTTT. Translated: CASTETAGELFF.

This sequence joins TRBV6-4 and TRBJ1-6, with 8 bases lining up with TRBD1. Germline trimming cut 6 bases from V and 9 bases from J; bases unmatched to any gene: 7. Germline V CDR1 and CDR2: MRHNA, SNTAGT. The CDR3 consists of 14 residues. The CDR3 sequence is CASRRDRLSSPLHF. CDR3 sequence (DNA): TGTGCCAGCAGGCGGGACAGGCTTAGTTCACCCCTCCACTTT.

This sequence joins TRBV7-8 and TRBJ2-7, with TRBD1 matching 10 bases. V was clipped by 1 base and J by 2 bases; unmatched bases: 2. The V gene's germline CDR1 is SGHVS and CDR2 FQNEAQ. The CDR3 length is 15 residues. This chain's CDR3 is CASSLGDRGTYEQYF. As DNA, the CDR3 is TGTGCCAGCAGCTTAGGGGACAGGGGTACCTACGAGCAGTACTTC.

This chain links TRBV28 with TRBJ2-7; 13 bases are shared with TRBD2. V lost 8 bases to trimming and J lost 3 bases; unmatched junction nucleotides: 10. The CDR3 covers 16 residues. Germline values: CDR1 MDHEN, CDR2 SYDVKM. CDR3 sequence reads: CASGGRGLAGLYEQYF. CDR3 nucleotides: TGTGCCAGCGGGGGCCGGGGACTAGCGGGACTCTACGAGCAGTACTTC.

This rearrangement joins TRBV29-1 to TRBJ2-5; D is possibly TRBD1 or TRBD2 (5 bases each). CDR1 and CDR2 (germline): SQVTM, ANQGSEA. The CDR3 length is 10 residues. V lost 7 bases, J lost 9 bases, and 12 bases lay in between. CDR3 in amino acids: CSAGDGAQYF. CDR3 DNA: TGCAGCGCCGGGGACGGTGCCCAGTACTTC.